Listed here are 26 T cell receptor beta chains from one sample, sequenced in a study of massively parallel sequencing of T cell beta chains. TCRdb analysed the 5' RACE reads with MiXCR anew, one entry per CDR3 protein. The sample shows about 4,700 distinct CDR3 sequences, around 40% of them seen only once. Input material: commercial RNA from peripheral blood pooled from many donors. These receptors originate from a pool of human donors in good health; the sample was commercial RNA pooled from many donors.

The J gene is TRBJ1-1, the V gene TRBV10-3, with D perhaps matching TRBD1 (6 bases). The CDR3 extends over 11 amino acids. V lost 9 bases and J lost 9, with 14 bases in between. Germline CDR1 reads ENHRY; CDR2 reads SYGVKD. CDR3 protein: CAIRTDSKAFF. CDR3 in DNA: TGTGCCATTAGGACAGATTCAAAAGCTTTCTTT.

The CDR3 DNA reads TGTGCCAGCATTTGGACAGGGAACACTGAAGCTTTCTTT. Translated: CASIWTGNTEAFF. The rearrangement joins TRBV2 to TRBJ1-1, with 7 bases fitting TRBD1. Losses at the gene ends were 7 bases for V and 1 base for J; bases not matched to a gene: 3. Per germline, CDR1 SNHLY and CDR2 FYNNEI. The CDR3 totals 13 residues.

This clonotype was seen a handful of times. This chain uses TRBV11-2 with TRBJ1-2, with no clear D. The CDR3 length is 12 residues. Germline V gene data show CDR1 as SGHAT and CDR2 as FQNNGV. V was clipped by 3 bases and J by 8 bases, with 10 bases between them. The CDR3 nucleotides read TGTGCCAGCAGCTTCGAAGACGACGGCTACACCTTC. Its protein is CASSFEDDGYTF.

This clonotype was detected a few times. The rearrangement links TRBV4-2 to TRBJ2-1, with a tentative D call TRBD2 (6 bases). This CDR3 is 14 amino acids long. The V gene's germline CDR1 is LGHNA and CDR2 YNFKEQ. V lost 4 bases and J lost 5, with 12 bases in between. This CDR3 reads CASSPTGGHNEQFF. The CDR3 bases are TGTGCCAGCAGCCCTACCGGGGGACACAATGAGCAGTTCTTC.

The rearrangement joins TRBV7-1 to TRBJ2-3, with D hard to call. TRBV7-1 is an open reading frame whose function is uncertain. The CDR3 sequence is 13 residues long. With 6 bases removed from V and 6 bases from J, the gap between germline ends came to 13 bases. The DNA for the CDR3 is TGTGCCAGCAGTCCCTCGGGCAGGGATACGCAGTATTTT. This sequence encodes CASSPSGRDTQYF.

This clonotype was picked up one time. CDR3: CSVERPAAGQYF. CDR3 in DNA: TGCAGCGTTGAGCGCCCGGCAGCAGGGCAGTACTTC. V gene TRBV29-1 combines with J gene TRBJ2-7; D is uncertain. Germline values: CDR1 SQVTM, CDR2 ANQGSEA. The V end was cut by 3 bases, the J end by 9 bases, with 15 bases between. The CDR3 totals 12 residues.

CDR3 region: CASSQRNSNGELFF. Here the CDR3 DNA reads TGTGCCAGCAGCCAGAGGAATTCGAACGGGGAGCTGTTTTTT. The chain has TRBV4-2 and TRBJ2-2; D gene unclear. This CDR3 region has 14 residues. Trimming shortened V by 3 bases and J by 7 bases, and 12 bases separated the two germline ends. The V gene's germline CDR1 is LGHNA and CDR2 YNFKEQ.

The CDR3 DNA sequence: TGTGCCAGCAGCCAAGGGCCCTCCTACGAGCAGTACTTC. Translation: CASSQGPSYEQYF. This chain uses TRBV13 with TRBJ2-7; D not certain. Trimming removed 5 bases at V and 0 bases at J, with 8 bases between. The CDR3 loop spans 13 amino acids. The germline gives CDR1 PRHDT, CDR2 FYEKMQ (reference sequence).

This clonotype occurred a few times. The chain links TRBV11-2 to TRBJ2-1; D gene uncertain. Trimming pared 5 bases from V and 9 bases from J, leaving 8 bases between. The CDR3 runs to 11 residues. The germline V gene has CDR1 SGHAT and CDR2 FQNNGV. CDR3 DNA: TGTGCCAGCAGCAGCTTCGGTGAGCAGTTCTTC. Translated: CASSSFGEQFF.

V is TRBV20-1 and J is TRBJ1-1; D remains ambiguous. This CDR3 has 14 residues. V was pared by 1 base and J by 0 bases, with 9 bases between. The germline gives CDR1 DFQATT, CDR2 SNEGSKA (reference sequence). As DNA, the CDR3 is TGCAGTGCTAGAGTCCATTACATGAACACTGAAGCTTTCTTT. Translation: CSARVHYMNTEAFF.

J is TRBJ2-1 and V is TRBV12-3 or TRBV12-4; TRBD1 matches 8 bases. The CDR3 sequence is 15 residues long. Losses at the gene ends were 1 base for V and 4 bases for J; bases not matched to a gene: 3. The CDR3 region is CASSLGQGLYNEQFF. The CDR3, as DNA: TGTGCCAGCAGTTTAGGACAGGGGTTATACAATGAGCAGTTCTTC.

The gene calls are TRBV6-2 or TRBV6-3 and TRBJ1-1; D unclear. This CDR3 region has 11 residues. CDR1 and CDR2 (germline): MNHEY, SVGEGT. Trimming left V 11 bases short and J 2 bases short, with 9 bases between. The CDR3 loop is CAVLSNTEAFF. As DNA, the CDR3 is TGTGCCGTTTTAAGTAACACTGAAGCTTTCTTT.

J is TRBJ2-1 and V is TRBV13, with 11 bases lining up with TRBD2. Germline trimming cut 0 bases from V and 5 bases from J; bases unmatched to any gene: 3. The CDR3 runs to 16 residues. The germline V gene has CDR1 PRHDT and CDR2 FYEKMQ (reference sequence). As DNA, the CDR3 is TGTGCCAGCAGCTTAGGGCCTAGCGGGGGGAACAATGAGCAGTTCTTC. It is translated as CASSLGPSGGNNEQFF.

The CDR3 DNA reads as TGTGCCAGCAGCTTGGTACTAGCGGGGGCTCAAGAGACCCAGTACTTC. Translated, it gives CASSLVLAGAQETQYF. This chain joins TRBV5-4 and TRBJ2-5; TRBD2 aligns across 11 bases. Trimming at V came to 0 bases and at J to 2 bases, leaving 3 bases not matched to a gene. The V gene's germline CDR1 is SGHNT and CDR2 YYREEE (reference sequence). The CDR3 is made up of 16 amino acids.

V and J are TRBV20-1 and TRBJ1-6; the D gene is possibly TRBD1 (6 bases). The germline V and J ends were trimmed by 3 bases and 8 bases, with 14 bases remaining between them. There are 14 residues in the CDR3. Germline V gene sequence: CDR1 DFQATT, CDR2 SNEGSKA (reference sequence). The CDR3 spells CSARGGRGYSPLHF. As DNA, the CDR3 is TGCAGTGCTAGGGGAGGCAGGGGTTATTCACCCCTCCACTTT.

This clonotype was counted a few times. The chain employs TRBV5-8 and TRBJ2-1; 7 nucleotides align to TRBD1. V shed 2 bases, J shed 6 bases, and the junction held 2 bases outside the gene matches. The CDR3 spans 13 residues. Germline V gene sequence: CDR1 SGHTS, CDR2 YDEGEE. The CDR3 DNA reads as TGTGCCAGCAGCTTTTCAGGGGGCAATGAGCAGTTCTTC. It specifies CASSFSGGNEQFF.

The chain is built from TRBV11-3 and TRBJ1-2, with a possible D match to TRBD1 (5 bases). The CDR3 extends over 14 amino acids. V lost 1 base and J 6 bases, leaving 12 bases between the germline ends. CDR1 is SGHNT and CDR2 is YENEEA in the germline V gene. The CDR3 DNA follows: TGTGCCAGCAGCTTAGGATCCAGGGCCCATGGCTACACCTTC. This codes for CASSLGSRAHGYTF.

The chain links TRBV6-2 or TRBV6-3 to TRBJ2-5; D is perhaps TRBD1 (6 bases). The V end was cut by 2 bases, the J end by 4 bases, with 14 bases between. The CDR3 length is 15 residues. Germline V gives CDR1 MNHEY, CDR2 SVGEGT. This chain's CDR3 is CASSYAGVKGETQYF. CDR3 bases: TGTGCCAGCAGTTACGCAGGGGTTAAGGGAGAGACCCAGTACTTC.

V and J are TRBV10-3 and TRBJ2-4, with 10 nucleotides matching TRBD1. The CDR3 runs 15 residues. With 6 bases clipped from V and 4 bases from J, the junction kept 6 bases outside the gene matches. From germline, CDR1 is ENHRY and CDR2 SYGVKD. Written as DNA, the CDR3 is TGTGCCATCAGCGAAATGGGACAGGGGAAAAACATTCAGTACTTC. Protein: CAISEMGQGKNIQYF.

The chain recombines TRBV7-1 with TRBJ2-1; D is unresolved. TRBV7-1 is given ORF status, its function remaining uncertain. There are 12 residues in the CDR3. V dropped 3 bases and J dropped 9 bases, with 9 bases sitting between them. In nucleotides, the CDR3 is TGTGCCAGCAGCTCCCAGGCCTGTGAGCAGTTCTTC. Protein sequence: CASSSQACEQFF.

V usage is TRBV25-1 and J usage is TRBJ2-1; no clear D gene. The CDR3 is made up of 14 amino acids. Germline values: CDR1 MGHDK, CDR2 SYGVNS. V was trimmed by 5 bases and J by 3 bases, leaving 11 bases between them. The CDR3 DNA reads as TGTGCCAGCAGTCCACCGACGGGCTACAATGAGCAGTTCTTC. Protein product: CASSPPTGYNEQFF.

This clonotype was seen a handful of times. This chain connects TRBV20-1 to TRBJ1-1; D is possibly TRBD1 (5 bases). The CDR3 covers 13 residues. Per the germline V gene, CDR1 is DFQATT and CDR2 is SNEGSKA (reference sequence). V lost 3 bases and J 1 base, leaving 9 bases between the germline ends. CDR3 amino acids: CSASPGPNTEAFF. The CDR3 bases are TGCAGTGCTAGCCCGGGGCCGAACACTGAAGCTTTCTTT.

This CDR3 is CSARSPGYEQYF. For the CDR3, the DNA is TGCAGTGCTAGGTCTCCGGGATACGAGCAGTACTTC. This chain uses TRBV20-1 with TRBJ2-7; TRBD2 is a possible D gene (5 bases). V lost 3 bases and J lost 4, with 10 bases in between. The CDR3 totals 12 residues. Looked up from germline, CDR1 is DFQATT and CDR2 is SNEGSKA (reference sequence).

The chain combines TRBV20-1 with TRBJ1-1; D ambiguous. V dropped 1 base and J dropped 5 bases, with 11 bases sitting between them. The CDR3 contains 13 residues. Looked up from germline, CDR1 is DFQATT and CDR2 is SNEGSKA (reference sequence). The chain's CDR3 is CSARVGVWTEAFF. CDR3 sequence (DNA): TGCAGTGCTAGAGTTGGGGTGTGGACTGAAGCTTTCTTT.

This clonotype was counted between two and nine times. V is TRBV20-1 and J is TRBJ2-1; perhaps TRBD2 as D (6 bases). V shed 0 bases and J shed 6 bases, with 9 bases lying between them. The CDR3 totals 13 residues. Per germline, CDR1 DFQATT and CDR2 SNEGSKA (reference sequence). The CDR3 loop reads CSARDGRGNEQFF. In nucleotides, the CDR3 is TGCAGTGCTAGAGATGGGCGGGGCAATGAGCAGTTCTTC.

CDR3 bases: TGTGCCAGCAGCTTAGAAGGGACAGGAATCTACGAGCAGTACTTC. This gives the protein CASSLEGTGIYEQYF. This chain uses TRBV11-2 with TRBJ2-7, with TRBD1 matching over 8 bases. With 0 bases clipped from V and 3 bases from J, the junction kept 4 bases outside the gene matches. CDR3 length equals 15 residues. Per the germline V gene, CDR1 is SGHAT and CDR2 is FQNNGV.